This T cell receptor beta chain was obtained from a study of blood T cells in healthy people across ages (dated by TCRdb to about 2015). Background on the whole study: In model experiments, template switching captured about one uniquely barcoded TCR beta cDNA molecule for every two T cells. Donors were grouped into four age groups: young (average roughly 15 years), middle-aged (roughly 37), aged (around 60) and long-lived (around 82). Using the same blood draw, the study looked at two additional independent replicas of 1 million unique cDNA reads for two donors, one aged 18 to 30 and the other aged 80 or older. Age-related changes in TCR beta repertoire diversity were measured in the study by deep sequencing normalized with unique cDNA molecular identifiers. To avoid experimental bias, donors of different ages were spread randomly across the sequencing lanes.

On the study overall, not on this receptor specifically: Since profiling was done on bulk unsorted PBMCs, naive and antigen-experienced compartments could not be conclusively compared. Donor CMV infection status was unknown, potentially confounding age-related changes in expanded clonotypes. Total diversity estimates from one million sequenced T cells were considered lower bounds and underestimates. The percentage of naive T cells measured by flow cytometry correlated strongly with observed TCR beta diversity. Observed TCR beta diversity per million T cells fell roughly linearly with age, and a significant reduction was already apparent by age roughly 40. Compared with the aged group, more naive CD4+ T cells, fewer expanded clones and increased TCR diversity were shown by the long-lived group, suggesting age selection.

The approximately 40 donors, aged 6 to 90 years, were systemically healthy Caucasian individuals from Russia. About 9.8 milliliters of peripheral blood were drawn from each donor into EDTA-treated Vacutainer tubes. Ficoll-Paque density-gradient centrifugation was used to isolate PBMCs, with at least 6 million obtained per sample. Total RNA, at least 6 micrograms per sample, was extracted from PBMCs with Trizol reagent. For every donor, flow cytometry on a PBMC aliquot measured the percentage of naive CD45RAhigh/CD27high T cells. The library came from 5' RACE. The sequencer listed for this sample is Illumina HiSeq 2500. The second PCR ran for roughly 7 to 11 cycles and used a J-beta primer mix along with a sample-barcoded 5' primer. Each TCR beta cDNA molecule received a unique molecular identifier from a template-switch 5' adaptor carrying 12 random nucleotides. At least 2.5 million CDR3-containing paired-end reads were obtained from each sample. First-strand cDNA was synthesized from all RNA with the Mint cDNA synthesis kit, primed by a TRBC-specific oligonucleotide. Following uracil-DNA glycosylase treatment, all cDNA underwent a first 18-cycle PCR with the universal primers M1SS and BC2_uni_R. The original pipeline was this. Normalization of each sample was performed by random selection of 1 million high-quality reads, each carrying a distinct molecular identifier. Reads sharing molecular identifiers were discarded rather than binned into consensus sequences. MiTCR, set to a Q25 quality threshold and the strictest error-elimination algorithm, was used for CDR3 identification, clonotype clustering and error correction. A nonparametric unseen species model using Euler transformation provided a lower-bound estimate of total TCR beta diversity. In TCRdb, the public reads were trimmed at Q25 with fastp and aligned with MiXCR, with productive beta chains retained. Records with the same CDR3 protein are collapsed into one entry carrying the most frequent genes and DNA. These V and J calls derive from TCRdb rather than the authors' analysis. The sample yields about 580,000 distinct CDR3 sequences; about 45% were counted once. Just under 25% of the sample is held by the ten biggest clonotypes.

For this clonotype: Its antigen is still unknown. It has no much larger one-base neighbor in the sample; base qualities were not kept.

Trimming at the junction amounts to 1 base on V and 3 bases on J, and the germline ends lie 7 bases apart. In the germline V gene, CDR1 corresponds to LGHNA and CDR2 to YSLEER. The CDR3 spans 13 residues, from the cysteine through the phenylalanine. The kept DNA is CDR3 alone, 39 bases in frame from the first base. The chain uses TRBV4-3 and TRBJ2-7, with the D gene not confidently named. The origin of this receptor is an older man in good health. Sequenced: blood. In nucleotides, the sequence is TGCGCCAGCAGCCAAGGACCCTACTACGAGCAGTACTTC. The resulting protein is CASSQGPYYEQYF.